The 16 T cell receptor beta chains in this list originate from one sample, sequenced in a study of T-cell memory formation after mild COVID-19. TCRdb itself ran the 5' RACE reads through MiXCR, one entry per CDR3 protein. The profile covers fewer than 700,000 distinct CDR3 sequences, with roughly 20% appearing a single time and around 8.4% taken by the ten largest. The sequenced sample was PBMCs or a T cell subset sorted from them (not recorded which). These receptor sequences come from an adult woman who had mild COVID-19 (a few samples of this study predate the infection). Cell type and time point are not known.

This chain links TRBV4-1 with TRBJ1-1; tentative D call: TRBD1 (5 bases). The CDR3 runs to 13 residues. In germline, CDR1 is MGHRA, CDR2 YSYEKL. The V end lost 1 base, the J end lost 5 bases, and 8 bases lay between the germline ends. The CDR3 protein is CASSQGEGTEAFF. The CDR3 nucleotides read TGCGCCAGCAGCCAAGGGGAGGGGACTGAAGCTTTCTTT.

This clonotype turned up a few times. The CDR3 DNA is TGTGCCTGGAGTGGGGAGGGGGGGGTCGGCGAGCAGTACTTC. Translating gives CAWSGEGGVGEQYF. The chain carries TRBV30 and TRBJ2-7; TRBD2 is a possible D gene (7 bases). With 1 base removed from V and 6 bases from J, the gap between germline ends came to 16 bases. The CDR3 loop spans 14 amino acids. Germline lookup yields CDR1 GTSNPN and CDR2 SVGIG (reference sequence).

The rearrangement links TRBV4-1 to TRBJ2-2; the D gene could be TRBD1 or TRBD2 (6 bases each). Trimming cost V 1 base and J 4 bases, with 10 bases left between them. This CDR3 contains 15 residues. Germline V lookup: CDR1 MGHRA, CDR2 YSYEKL. In DNA form, the CDR3 reads TGCGCCAGCAGCCAAGTAGGGGGGCCCACCGGGGAGCTGTTTTTT. Protein product: CASSQVGGPTGELFF.

This clonotype was counted a few times. J is TRBJ1-2 and V is TRBV5-1; a weak D match, TRBD1 (5 bases). The CDR3 runs to 18 residues. V shed 3 bases and J shed 4 bases, with 25 bases lying between them. Per the germline V gene, CDR1 is SGHRS and CDR2 is YFSETQ. CDR3 protein: CASSSPTERGIDLYGYTF. CDR3 in DNA: TGCGCCAGCAGCTCACCCACAGAACGGGGCATAGACCTCTATGGCTACACCTTC.

This clonotype was seen a handful of times. The V and J genes are TRBV6-5 and TRBJ1-5; D might be TRBD1 (5 bases). The germline CDR1 and CDR2 sequences are MNHEY and SVGAGI. V was trimmed by 2 bases and J by 6 bases, leaving 11 bases between them. CDR3 length: 14 residues. CDR3 in amino acids: CASSYGGEAQPQHF. The CDR3 region has the DNA TGTGCCAGCAGTTACGGGGGGGAGGCTCAGCCCCAGCATTTT.

The rearrangement joins TRBV4-2 to TRBJ2-1; unclear D gene. In germline, CDR1 is LGHNA, CDR2 YNFKEQ. Trimming cost V 3 bases and J 0 bases, with 15 bases left between them. The CDR3 loop spans 17 amino acids. CDR3 DNA: TGTGCCAGCAGCCAGGTGGACCGTGGTAGCTCCTACAATGAGCAGTTCTTC. It translates to CASSQVDRGSSYNEQFF.

The chain is built from TRBV7-2 and TRBJ1-5, with TRBD1 as a possible D gene (5 bases). The CDR3 is 15 residues long. Germline CDR1 is SGHTA and CDR2 is FQGNSA. The V gene lost 5 bases and the J gene lost 7 bases, with 18 bases spanning the gap. CDR3 residues: CASSPQGGTNQPQHF. CDR3 coding DNA: TGTGCCAGCAGCCCCCAGGGTGGTACAAACCAGCCCCAGCATTTT.

This rearrangement joins TRBV12-3 or TRBV12-4 to TRBJ2-7; 8 positions agree with TRBD2. The CDR3 runs to 13 residues. With V trimmed by 6 bases and J by 2 bases, 3 bases remained unmatched. Here the CDR3 reads CASRAGLAYEQYF. As DNA, the CDR3 is TGTGCCAGCAGGGCGGGACTAGCCTACGAGCAGTACTTC.

The sample holds many counts of this clonotype. V and J are TRBV7-9 and TRBJ2-3; no clear D. The CDR3 consists of 15 residues. From germline, CDR1 is SEHNR and CDR2 FQNEAQ (reference sequence). With 5 bases removed from V and 0 bases from J, the gap between germline ends came to 12 bases. CDR3 sequence (DNA): TGTGCCAGCAGCCCTCGTGGGTCGAGCACAGATACGCAGTATTTT. Its translation is CASSPRGSSTDTQYF.

The chain carries TRBV4-1 and TRBJ2-3; the D is unclear. Germline V lookup: CDR1 MGHRA, CDR2 YSYEKL. Trimming took off 1 base at V and 6 bases at J, with 5 bases between the two ends. This CDR3 is 12 amino acids long. The CDR3 nucleotides are TGCGCCAGCAGCCAAGCGGAGGATACGCAGTATTTT. This encodes CASSQAEDTQYF.

The chain employs TRBV12-5 and TRBJ1-2; D not resolved. This CDR3 comprises 13 residues. CDR1 is LGHNT, CDR2 FRNRAP, per germline. Between the trimmed V and J ends, which lost 7 bases and 9 bases, there was a span of 18 bases. The chain's CDR3 is CASALTPTESYTF. The CDR3 bases are TGTGCTAGTGCCCTGACCCCGACGGAAAGCTACACCTTC.

Only a few counts were recorded for this clonotype. The V and J genes are TRBV27 and TRBJ2-4; TRBD1 might be the D (6 bases). Germline-derived CDR1 and CDR2 are MNHEY and SMNVEV (reference sequence). The V and J ends lost 8 bases and 1 base respectively, with 27 bases between them. CDR3 length: 19 residues. DNA of the CDR3: TGTGCCAGCCGTAAGATAGCGATGGGGGCCCTTGGGGCCAAAAACATTCAGTACTTC. Its protein product is CASRKIAMGALGAKNIQYF.

This chain connects TRBV6-4 to TRBJ2-2; 8 bases match TRBD2. V shed 6 bases, J shed 7 bases, and the junction held 7 bases outside the gene matches. The CDR3 is made up of 14 amino acids. The V gene's germline CDR1 is MRHNA and CDR2 SNTAGT. CDR3 in DNA: TGTGCCAGCAGAGCGGGACTAGTAGGCGGGGAGCTGTTTTTT. It codes for CASRAGLVGGELFF.

This rearrangement joins TRBV19 to TRBJ2-1; TRBD2 might be the D (5 bases). The length of the CDR3 is 14 residues. Germline CDR1 is LNHDA and CDR2 is SQIVND (reference sequence). The V end was cut by 2 bases, the J end by 6 bases, with 11 bases between. CDR3 nucleotide sequence: TGTGCCAGTAGTATACTAGCCGAATTCAATGAGCAGTTCTTC. It is translated as CASSILAEFNEQFF.

In its sample, this clonotype was seen a few times. The chain is built from TRBV12-3 or TRBV12-4 and TRBJ1-1; D call uncertain. The ends were cut back, 1 base at V and 7 bases at J, with 13 bases in the middle. The CDR3 contains 14 residues. Here the CDR3 reads CASSLGPAGGEAFF. Written as DNA, the CDR3 is TGTGCCAGCAGTTTAGGCCCCGCGGGAGGTGAAGCTTTCTTT.

V usage is TRBV15 and J usage is TRBJ2-3; tentatively, D is TRBD1 or TRBD2 (5 bases each). Per the germline V gene, CDR1 is LNHNV and CDR2 is YYDKDF (reference sequence). V lost 5 bases and J 1 base, leaving 10 bases between the germline ends. The CDR3 length is 14 residues. The CDR3 DNA reads as TGTGCCACCAGCGGCCGGGGCCGCACAGATACGCAGTATTTT. This codes for CATSGRGRTDTQYF.